This T cell receptor (beta chain) was recovered during a study of beta chain features in type 1 diabetes. This clone occurred a few times. Antigen specificity is unknown. It was via CD45RO/CCR7/CD25/CD127/CD95/CD27 that CD4+ naive, central memory, regulatory and stem cell-like memory cells were sorted. Germline values: CDR1 DFQATT, CDR2 SNEGSKA (reference sequence). Trimming took 3 bases from V and 6 from J, leaving 8 bases between them. The CDR3 has 11 amino acids. Reverse transcription of all isolated RNA meant that expressed TCRB transcripts were sequenced. Some clones are missing from TCRdb's copy, which holds only in-frame ones; the method was immunoSEQ multiplex PCR. The profile shows about 650,000 clones, approximately 13% of them singletons. Study-wide points: Moderately but significantly shorter TCRB CDR3s were found in Type 1 diabetes patients in all four CD4+ subsets. With patients and controls alike, PCR might favor shorter templates to an equal degree.

Material for sequencing was naive CD4+ T cells from blood. The clonotype originates from a young man with type 1 diabetes. The J gene is TRBJ1-2, the V gene TRBV20-1; D not resolved. In nucleotides, the CDR3 is TGCAGTGCTAGGACTCCTCATGGCTACACCTTC. The encoded protein is CSARTPHGYTF.